A selection of T cell receptor beta chains follows, all from one sample in a study of response to subunit inactivated influenza vaccine. Using its own MiXCR run on the RT-PCR reads, TCRdb lists one record per CDR3 protein. This table holds 550,000 to 800,000 distinct CDR3 sequences, 15% to 17% found once. The specimen was PBMCs from blood, collected less than 13 days after vaccination. The receptors were gathered from a man aged 45-65 years who received an inactivated influenza vaccine. CDR3s include the opening cysteine and the closing phenylalanine or tryptophan. A D gene is named only where the DNA matches it firmly. Size values are once, few and many counts, or a class for expanded clones, and some rows have none.

V: TRBV6-1; size: few; J: TRBJ1-1; D: TRBD1; CDR3: CASTPGGGNTEAFF; DNA: TGTGCCAGCACCCCAGGGGGGGGGAACACTGAAGCTTTCTTT
V: TRBV20-1; size: -; J: TRBJ1-2; D: -; CDR3: CSARDGPLHTF; DNA: TGCAGTGCTAGAGATGGTCCGCTGCACACCTTC
V: TRBV2; size: -; J: TRBJ2-3; D: -; CDR3: CASKESGVSADTQYF; DNA: TGTGCCAGCAAAGAGTCGGGGGTTAGCGCAGATACGCAGTATTTT
V: TRBV18; size: few; J: TRBJ2-7; D: TRBD1; CDR3: CASSPRQGGDYEQYF; DNA: TGTGCCAGCTCACCCCGACAGGGGGGAGACTACGAGCAGTACTTC
V: TRBV9; size: -; J: TRBJ2-7; D: -; CDR3: CASSGEALSSYEQYF; DNA: TGTGCCAGCAGCGGAGAGGCACTAAGCTCCTACGAGCAGTACTTC
V: TRBV7-2; size: -; J: TRBJ2-7; D: -; CDR3: CASSSQAGLVYEQYF; DNA: TGTGCCAGCAGCTCCCAGGCGGGGCTAGTCTACGAGCAGTACTTC
V: TRBV7-2; size: few; J: TRBJ1-6; D: -; CDR3: CASSLDRASPLHF; DNA: TGTGCCAGCAGCTTAGACAGGGCTTCACCCCTCCACTTT
V: TRBV20-1; size: -; J: TRBJ2-7; D: TRBD1; CDR3: CSAKKQGLAHEQYF; DNA: TGCAGTGCAAAGAAACAGGGGTTAGCCCACGAGCAGTACTTC
V: TRBV27; size: few; J: TRBJ2-1; D: -; CDR3: CATRGPSLGNEQFF; DNA: TGTGCCACCCGCGGACCCTCGTTGGGTAATGAGCAGTTCTTC
V: TRBV11-2; size: many; J: TRBJ2-7; D: -; CDR3: CASSTEPYEQYF; DNA: TGTGCCAGCAGCACGGAACCCTACGAGCAGTACTTC
V: TRBV12-3/TRBV12-4; size: -; J: TRBJ2-3; D: TRBD2; CDR3: CASSTLAGGTDTQYF; DNA: TGTGCCAGCAGCACCCTAGCGGGAGGTACAGATACGCAGTATTTT
V: TRBV27; size: -; J: TRBJ2-7; D: TRBD1; CDR3: CASSEQGEFYEQYF; DNA: TGTGCCAGCAGTGAACAGGGGGAATTCTACGAGCAGTACTTC
V: TRBV18; size: many; J: TRBJ1-1; D: -; CDR3: CASSPGPVEAFF; DNA: TGTGCCAGCTCCCCTGGCCCGGTGGAAGCTTTCTTT
V: TRBV5-1; size: few; J: TRBJ2-2; D: TRBD1; CDR3: CASHDRANTGELFF; DNA: TGCGCCAGCCACGACAGGGCGAACACCGGGGAGCTGTTTTTT
V: TRBV7-2; size: -; J: TRBJ1-5; D: -; CDR3: CASSLSQVQPQHF; DNA: TGTGCCAGCAGTTTGTCACAGGTACAGCCCCAGCATTTT
V: TRBV5-6; size: -; J: TRBJ2-6; D: -; CDR3: CAGSFGARVLTF; DNA: TGTGCCGGCAGCTTCGGGGCTAGGGTCCTGACTTTC
V: TRBV7-2; size: -; J: TRBJ2-7; D: TRBD1; CDR3: CASSLGRSTGQSYEQYF; DNA: TGTGCCAGCAGCTTAGGGCGCTCGACAGGGCAATCCTACGAGCAGTACTTC
V: TRBV20-1; size: few; J: TRBJ2-4; D: -; CDR3: CSAKKAGSSYIQYF; DNA: TGCAGTGCAAAGAAGGCGGGTAGCTCGTACATTCAGTACTTC
V: TRBV12-3/TRBV12-4; size: few; J: TRBJ2-7; D: -; CDR3: CASNRDTNYEQYF; DNA: TGTGCCAGTAACCGGGACACTAACTACGAGCAGTACTTC
V: TRBV5-1; size: many; J: TRBJ2-6; D: -; CDR3: CASSLGPSGANVLTF; DNA: TGCGCCAGCAGCTTGGGCCCCTCTGGGGCCAACGTCCTGACTTTC
V: TRBV27; size: -; J: TRBJ2-3; D: TRBD1; CDR3: CASSVIGTELFTDTQYF; DNA: TGTGCCAGCAGTGTAATCGGGACAGAGCTTTTCACAGATACGCAGTATTTT
V: TRBV27; size: few; J: TRBJ2-1; D: TRBD1; CDR3: CASGTGWGEQFF; DNA: TGTGCCAGCGGGACAGGTTGGGGTGAGCAGTTCTTC
V: TRBV27; size: -; J: TRBJ1-5; D: -; CDR3: CASSLDGRRLQPQHF; DNA: TGTGCCAGCAGTTTAGATGGGCGCCGACTCCAGCCCCAGCATTTT
V: TRBV29-1; size: many; J: TRBJ2-2; D: -; CDR3: CSVGRLANTGELFF; DNA: TGCAGCGTTGGGCGGCTGGCGAACACCGGGGAGCTGTTTTTT
V: TRBV5-1; size: -; J: TRBJ2-5; D: TRBD1; CDR3: CASSLQGQVGLGVETQYF; DNA: TGCGCCAGCAGCTTGCAGGGACAGGTGGGACTTGGAGTAGAGACCCAGTACTTC
V: TRBV7-9; size: -; J: TRBJ1-1; D: -; CDR3: CASSPPGRGGAFGAFF; DNA: TGTGCCAGCAGTCCCCCGGGGAGAGGGGGGGCTTTCGGAGCTTTCTTT
V: TRBV5-5; size: -; J: TRBJ2-2; D: TRBD1; CDR3: CASSRMGQRTNTGELFF; DNA: TGTGCCAGCAGCCGAATGGGACAGCGAACAAACACCGGGGAGCTGTTTTTT
V: TRBV12-3/TRBV12-4; size: -; J: TRBJ1-2; D: TRBD1; CDR3: CASSLFGTGGGYTF; DNA: TGTGCCAGCAGTTTATTCGGGACAGGGGGCGGCTACACCTTC
V: TRBV7-9; size: -; J: TRBJ2-3; D: -; CDR3: CASSLGGIGDTQYF; DNA: TGTGCCAGCAGCTTAGGCGGGATTGGGGATACGCAGTATTTT
V: TRBV18; size: few; J: TRBJ2-7; D: TRBD2; CDR3: CASSPGAGGAYEQYF; DNA: TGTGCCAGCTCACCCGGAGCGGGGGGTGCCTACGAGCAGTACTTC
V: TRBV12-3/TRBV12-4; size: many; J: TRBJ1-1; D: -; CDR3: CASSLGGGLNTEAFF; DNA: TGTGCCAGCAGTTTAGGTGGGGGTTTGAACACTGAAGCTTTCTTT
V: TRBV6-2/TRBV6-3; size: -; J: TRBJ2-7; D: -; CDR3: CASSQGPTVEQYF; DNA: TGTGCCAGCAGCCAGGGACCGACGGTCGAGCAGTACTTC
V: TRBV28; size: few; J: TRBJ2-1; D: -; CDR3: CASSRDVKQFF; DNA: TGTGCCAGTAGTCGGGACGTAAAGCAGTTCTTC
V: TRBV11-2; size: -; J: TRBJ1-4; D: TRBD1; CDR3: CASSEPTGGIEKLFF; DNA: TGTGCCAGCAGCGAACCAACAGGGGGCATTGAAAAACTGTTTTTT
V: TRBV24-1; size: few; J: TRBJ2-4; D: TRBD2; CDR3: CATTSPGRPSAKNIQYF; DNA: TGTGCCACCACCAGTCCCGGGAGGCCCTCAGCCAAAAACATTCAGTACTTC
V: TRBV12-3/TRBV12-4; size: few; J: TRBJ2-3; D: -; CDR3: CASRRDTDTQYF; DNA: TGTGCCAGCAGGAGGGACACAGATACGCAGTATTTT
V: TRBV7-3; size: few; J: TRBJ2-2; D: -; CDR3: CASSPSPGGAGELFF; DNA: TGTGCCAGCAGCCCTTCCCCAGGCGGAGCCGGGGAGCTGTTTTTT
V: TRBV5-1; size: -; J: TRBJ2-7; D: -; CDR3: CASRWGYEQYF; DNA: TGCGCCAGCAGATGGGGGTACGAGCAGTACTTC
V: TRBV5-1; size: -; J: TRBJ1-4; D: TRBD1; CDR3: CASSLAGGGNEKLFF; DNA: TGCGCCAGCAGCTTGGCAGGGGGCGGTAATGAAAAACTGTTTTTT
V: TRBV4-2; size: -; J: TRBJ2-2; D: -; CDR3: CASSQGPLNTGELFF; DNA: TGTGCCAGCAGCCAAGGTCCTCTGAACACCGGGGAGCTGTTTTTT
V: TRBV11-3; size: -; J: TRBJ2-2; D: TRBD2; CDR3: CASSSSGGAITGELFF; DNA: TGTGCCAGCAGCTCCTCGGGAGGGGCCATCACCGGGGAGCTGTTTTTT
V: TRBV6-1; size: -; J: TRBJ1-1; D: -; CDR3: CASSVTGFTEAFF; DNA: TGTGCCAGCAGTGTTACAGGGTTCACTGAAGCTTTCTTT
V: TRBV19; size: -; J: TRBJ2-5; D: -; CDR3: CASSIGGETQYF; DNA: TGTGCCAGTAGTATTGGCGGCGAGACCCAGTACTTC
V: TRBV11-2; size: -; J: TRBJ1-2; D: -; CDR3: CASSGDDRRGYTF; DNA: TGTGCCAGCAGCGGAGACGACAGACGTGGCTACACCTTC
V: TRBV6-5; size: few; J: TRBJ1-2; D: -; CDR3: CATGRASGGYTF; DNA: TGTGCCACCGGACGGGCTAGTGGAGGCTACACCTTC
V: TRBV10-3; size: -; J: TRBJ2-3; D: TRBD2; CDR3: CATKARTSGNSDTQYF; DNA: TGTGCCACCAAAGCTAGGACTAGCGGGAATTCAGATACGCAGTATTTT
V: TRBV20-1; size: few; J: TRBJ1-1; D: -; CDR3: CSARTDRSIEAFF; DNA: TGCAGTGCTAGGACTGACAGGAGCATAGAAGCTTTCTTT
V: TRBV5-1; size: -; J: TRBJ1-4; D: -; CDR3: CASSLVRSTGEKLFF; DNA: TGCGCCAGCAGCTTGGTCAGATCGACGGGTGAAAAACTGTTTTTT
V: TRBV11-2; size: -; J: TRBJ1-4; D: -; CDR3: CASSLTPSRAEKLFF; DNA: TGTGCCAGCAGCTTAACACCCTCCCGGGCTGAAAAACTGTTTTTT
V: TRBV20-1; size: -; J: TRBJ2-5; D: TRBD1; CDR3: CSAPGQVVLETQYF; DNA: TGCAGTGCCCCCGGACAGGTTGTGTTAGAGACCCAGTACTTC
V: TRBV7-7; size: many; J: TRBJ2-2; D: -; CDR3: CASSLDDTGELFF; DNA: TGTGCTAGCAGCTTAGATGACACCGGGGAGCTGTTTTTT
V: TRBV2; size: few; J: TRBJ1-2; D: -; CDR3: CASSEGSLSYGYTF; DNA: TGTGCCAGCAGTGAAGGGTCCCTCTCCTATGGCTACACCTTC
V: TRBV7-2; size: few; J: TRBJ1-4; D: -; CDR3: CASSLGWGTNEKLFF; DNA: TGTGCCAGCAGCTTAGGGTGGGGAACTAATGAAAAACTGTTTTTT
V: TRBV6-5; size: -; J: TRBJ2-1; D: -; CDR3: CASSYRGHYNEQFF; DNA: TGTGCCAGCAGTTACCGGGGACATTACAATGAGCAGTTCTTC
V: TRBV10-3; size: many; J: TRBJ2-2; D: TRBD2; CDR3: CAIRGLAGVGGELFF; DNA: TGTGCCATCAGAGGACTAGCGGGAGTTGGCGGGGAGCTGTTTTTT
V: TRBV7-2; size: -; J: TRBJ1-2; D: -; CDR3: CASSSQPGVDYGYTF; DNA: TGTGCCAGCAGCTCGCAGCCAGGGGTCGACTATGGCTACACCTTC
V: TRBV7-2; size: -; J: TRBJ2-1; D: -; CDR3: CASSLISVSYNEQFF; DNA: TGTGCCAGCAGCTTAATTAGCGTGTCCTACAATGAGCAGTTCTTC
V: TRBV3-1; size: -; J: TRBJ2-5; D: -; CDR3: CASSQHGVGETQYF; DNA: TGTGCCAGCAGCCAGCATGGGGTTGGAGAGACCCAGTACTTC
V: TRBV7-9; size: many; J: TRBJ2-2; D: -; CDR3: CASSSTGWNTGELFF; DNA: TGTGCCAGCAGCTCCACAGGGTGGAACACCGGGGAGCTGTTTTTT
V: TRBV7-2; size: few; J: TRBJ1-4; D: TRBD1; CDR3: CASSPRQGGGEKLFF; DNA: TGTGCCAGCAGCCCCAGACAGGGCGGGGGTGAAAAACTGTTTTTT